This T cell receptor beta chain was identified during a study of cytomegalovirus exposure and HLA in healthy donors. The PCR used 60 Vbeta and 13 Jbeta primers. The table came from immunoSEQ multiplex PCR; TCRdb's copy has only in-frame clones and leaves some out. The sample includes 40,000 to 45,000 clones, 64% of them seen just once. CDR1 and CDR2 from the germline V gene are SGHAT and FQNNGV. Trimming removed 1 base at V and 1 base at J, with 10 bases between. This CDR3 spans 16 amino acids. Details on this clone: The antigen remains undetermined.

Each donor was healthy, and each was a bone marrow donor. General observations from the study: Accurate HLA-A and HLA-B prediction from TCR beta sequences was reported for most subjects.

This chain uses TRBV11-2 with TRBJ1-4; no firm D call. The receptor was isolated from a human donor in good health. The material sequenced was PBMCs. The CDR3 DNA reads TGTGCCAGCAGCTTAGTTGCAGCGAGAACTAATGAAAAACTGTTTTTT. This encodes CASSLVAARTNEKLFF.